The 30 T cell receptor beta chains below come from one sample, sequenced in a study of shared clonotypes between healthy human individuals. The data were produced by immunoSEQ multiplex PCR, yet TCRdb's version contains in-frame clones alone and is incomplete. The table has hundreds of thousands of clones, 70% to 80% seen once. Sequencing was done on a sample of PBMCs. The receptors come from a woman aged 35 to 49 in good health. Some clones in this sample may be carry-over from other donors' samples.

This clone was recorded once. V usage is TRBV5-1 and J usage is TRBJ1-2, with D perhaps matching TRBD1 (5 bases). The CDR3 runs to 13 residues. Trimming stripped 4 bases from V and 5 bases from J, with 12 bases between. Germline CDR1 reads SGHRS; CDR2 reads YFSETQ. The chain's CDR3 is CASSGGLLYGYTF. The CDR3 DNA reads as TGCGCCAGCAGCGGGGGACTTCTTTATGGCTACACCTTC.

This clone was counted a few times. This sequence may be a read error, since a much larger clone differs from it by one base. This sample also contains other DNA sequences that code for the same CDR3. The V call is TRBV10-1, the J call TRBJ1-6; 8 bases fit TRBD1. The CDR3 runs 16 residues. Germline V gives CDR1 WNHNN, CDR2 SYGVQD (reference sequence). This CDR3 is CAPRGTGSSYNSPLHF. The CDR3 DNA follows: TGCGCCCCTAGGGGGACAGGAAGCTCCTATAACTCACCCCTCCACTTT.

The chain combines TRBV28 with TRBJ1-2; D is ambiguous. The CDR3 totals 11 residues. Trimming left V 5 bases short and J 8 bases short, with 9 bases between. Germline V gives CDR1 MDHEN, CDR2 SYDVKM. CDR3 residues: CASSPSGGYTF. The DNA for the CDR3 is TGTGCCAGCAGTCCCTCGGGAGGCTACACCTTC.

This clone was seen only once. The chain couples TRBV6-1 to TRBJ2-7; the D gene could be TRBD1 or TRBD2 (5 bases each). V shed 4 bases and J shed 5 bases, with 9 bases lying between them. The germline V gene encodes CDR1 MNHNS and CDR2 SASEGT. The CDR3 sequence is 12 residues long. Here the CDR3 DNA reads TGTGCCAGCAGTGTTCAGGGAGACGAGCAGTACTTC. As protein: CASSVQGDEQYF.

This chain connects TRBV6-6 to TRBJ2-7; 15 bases map to TRBD2. The CDR3 spans 16 residues. CDR1 and CDR2 from the germline V gene are MNHNY and SVGAGI (reference sequence). V trimming: 7 bases; J trimming: 7 bases; junction bases outside the gene matches: 11. The CDR3 reads CASIAPGLAGGGEQYF. In DNA, the CDR3 is TGTGCCAGCATTGCCCCGGGACTAGCGGGGGGAGGAGAGCAGTACTTC.

This clone was seen many times. The chain joins TRBV10-2 to TRBJ2-3, with 13 bases matching TRBD2. With V trimmed by 6 bases and J by 5 bases, 14 bases remained unmatched. CDR1 and CDR2 (germline): WSHSY, SAAADI. The CDR3 is 18 residues long. CDR3 sequence: CASSKTSGREVIRDTQYF. CDR3 bases: TGCGCCAGCAGCAAAACTAGCGGGAGGGAAGTAATTCGAGATACGCAGTATTTT.

This chain joins TRBV15 and TRBJ2-7, with a tentative D call TRBD1 (6 bases). V was clipped by 3 bases and J by 0 bases, with 15 bases between them. The CDR3 has 16 residues. Germline assignment: CDR1 LNHNV and CDR2 YYDKDF (reference sequence). CDR3 loop: CATSSTWTESSYEQYF. The CDR3 DNA follows: TGTGCCACCAGCAGTACGTGGACAGAAAGCTCCTACGAGCAGTACTTC.

The chain couples TRBV20-1 to TRBJ2-1; a possible D gene is TRBD1 (6 bases). The CDR3 has 11 amino acids. The V gene's germline CDR1 is DFQATT and CDR2 SNEGSKA (reference sequence). Trimming cost V 0 bases and J 15 bases, with 12 bases left between them. The DNA of the CDR3 is TGCAGTGCTAGAGAACCCAGGGGTCTGTTCTTC. Protein: CSAREPRGLFF.

J is TRBJ1-2 and V is TRBV28; 9 bases map to TRBD1. After removal of 6 bases from V and 2 bases from J, the junction contained 4 bases not matched to a gene. The germline gives CDR1 MDHEN, CDR2 SYDVKM. The CDR3 covers 14 residues. CDR3 DNA: TGTGCCAGCAGCGCTGGACAGGGGAACTATGGCTACACCTTC. Protein sequence: CASSAGQGNYGYTF.

The rearrangement joins TRBV4-1 to TRBJ2-1; TRBD2 aligns across 9 bases. With V trimmed by 1 base and J by 6 bases, 4 bases remained unmatched. Germline V CDR1 and CDR2: MGHRA, YSYEKL. The CDR3 consists of 15 residues. DNA for the CDR3: TGCGCCAGCAGCCAAGCTAGCGGGATAGCCAATGAGCAGTTCTTC. Protein sequence: CASSQASGIANEQFF.

This chain joins TRBV11-2 and TRBJ1-2; perhaps TRBD1 as D (5 bases). Germline V gene data show CDR1 as SGHAT and CDR2 as FQNNGV. Trimming took 5 bases from V and 4 from J, leaving 14 bases between them. The CDR3 has 14 residues. The CDR3 region is CASSQNAGPYGYTF. In DNA form, the CDR3 reads TGTGCCAGCAGCCAAAACGCAGGGCCCTATGGCTACACCTTC. Full variable domain (remainder filled in from reference TRBV11-2 and TRBJ1-2): EAGVAQSPRYKIIEKRQSVAFWCNPISGHATLYWYQQILGQGPKLLIQFQNNGVVDDSQLPKDRFSAERLKGVDSTLKIQPAKLEDSAVYLCASSQNAGPYGYTFGSGTRLTVV.

This clone has just a few counts. The V call is TRBV18, the J call TRBJ2-1; D is unclear. Trimming left V 6 bases short and J 4 bases short, with 10 bases between. This CDR3 has 13 residues. Germline CDR1 and CDR2: KGHSH and LQKENI. The CDR3 DNA reads as TGTGCCAGCTCGAGCGAGGAATACAATGAGCAGTTCTTC. Amino acid sequence: CASSSEEYNEQFF.

The chain uses TRBV5-6 and TRBJ2-3; D might be TRBD2 (6 bases). The CDR3 has 16 residues. Germline CDR1 and CDR2: SGHDT and YYEEEE. Trimming took 0 bases from V and 1 from J, leaving 12 bases between them. The CDR3 is CASSLAGGSRTDTQYF. CDR3 bases: TGTGCCAGCAGCTTGGCCGGAGGGAGCCGCACAGATACGCAGTATTTT. Full variable domain (outside the CDR3, taken from reference TRBV5-6 and TRBJ2-3): DAGVTQSPTHLIKTRGQQVTLRCSPKSGHDTVSWYQQALGQGPQFIFQYYEEEERQRGNFPDRFSGHQFPNYSSELNVNALLLGDSALYLCASSLAGGSRTDTQYFGPGTRLTVL.

The genes are TRBV5-1 and TRBJ2-7; perhaps TRBD2 as D (5 bases). Germline assignment: CDR1 SGHRS and CDR2 YFSETQ. Trimming shortened V by 0 bases and J by 0 bases, and 13 bases separated the two germline ends. The CDR3 length is 16 residues. The CDR3 reads CASSLEVVGSSYEQYF. The CDR3 region has the DNA TGCGCCAGCAGCTTGGAAGTCGTAGGGAGCTCCTACGAGCAGTACTTC.

CDR3 residues: CASSLFGGQETQYF. The CDR3 DNA follows: TGCGCCAGCAGCTTGTTTGGGGGGCAAGAGACCCAGTACTTC. This chain links TRBV5-1 with TRBJ2-5, with D perhaps TRBD2 (6 bases). Germline CDR1 is SGHRS and CDR2 is YFSETQ. V was cut by 1 base and J by 2 bases, with 9 bases left in between. This CDR3 has 14 residues.

Only one count was recorded for this clone. This chain joins TRBV27 and TRBJ2-7; TRBD1 agrees at 10 bases. This CDR3 contains 16 residues. From germline, CDR1 is MNHEY and CDR2 SMNVEV (reference sequence). Trimming at V came to 2 bases and at J to 11 bases, leaving 15 bases not matched to a gene. Here the CDR3 reads CASSLTPLTGGVSEYF. In DNA, the CDR3 is TGTGCCAGCAGTTTAACCCCATTGACAGGGGGCGTGAGTGAGTACTTC.

This clone was counted only a few times. The chain combines TRBV28 with TRBJ2-3; 10 bases match TRBD1. V trimming: 3 bases; J trimming: 2 bases; junction bases outside the gene matches: 2. Germline assignment: CDR1 MDHEN and CDR2 SYDVKM. There are 15 residues in the CDR3. The CDR3 sequence is CASSFGQGVTDTQYF. CDR3 in DNA: TGTGCCAGCAGTTTCGGACAGGGGGTCACAGATACGCAGTATTTT.

The rearrangement joins TRBV11-3 to TRBJ2-1; a possible D gene is TRBD2 (6 bases). The germline CDR1 and CDR2 sequences are SGHNT and YENEEA. V lost 3 bases to trimming and J lost 4 bases, with 10 bases between them. The CDR3 consists of 14 residues. The CDR3 nucleotides are TGTGCCAGCAGCTTTTCGGGAGAGTACAATGAGCAGTTCTTC. Amino acid sequence: CASSFSGEYNEQFF.

This sequence joins TRBV11-2 and TRBJ2-1; TRBD2 aligns across 8 bases. Looked up from germline, CDR1 is SGHAT and CDR2 is FQNNGV. The CDR3 is 18 amino acids. J was trimmed by 1 base and V by 1 base; bases with no gene match: 9. The CDR3 reads CASSLVSGRFRSYNEQFF. The CDR3 DNA reads as TGTGCCAGCAGCTTAGTAAGCGGGAGATTTAGATCCTACAATGAGCAGTTCTTC.

The rearrangement uses TRBV7-8 and TRBJ1-5; D not certain. Trimming took 0 bases from V and 0 from J, leaving 15 bases between them. The CDR3 has 18 residues. Looked up from germline, CDR1 is SGHVS and CDR2 is FQNEAQ. CDR3 sequence reads: CASSLAPGSRYSNQPQHF. The CDR3 region has the DNA TGTGCCAGCAGCTTAGCTCCGGGCAGCCGCTATAGCAATCAGCCCCAGCATTTT.

The V gene is TRBV6-1, the J gene TRBJ2-7; the match to TRBD2 covers 13 bases. The ends lost 10 bases at V and 3 bases at J; junction bases unmatched: 3. This CDR3 has 13 residues. Germline V gene data show CDR1 as MNHNS and CDR2 as SASEGT. CDR3 sequence: CATRTSGSYEQYF. The CDR3 DNA reads TGTGCCACCCGGACTAGCGGGAGCTACGAGCAGTACTTC.

As concerns this clone: The same CDR3 is also encoded by other DNA sequences in this sample. V usage is TRBV18 and J usage is TRBJ2-3, with D unresolved. CDR1 and CDR2 (germline): KGHSH, LQKENI. The CDR3 covers 12 residues. Trimming took off 3 bases at V and 0 bases at J, with 1 base between the two ends. CDR3 DNA sequence: TGTGCCAGCTCACCCAGCACAGATACGCAGTATTTT. This sequence encodes CASSPSTDTQYF.

As regards this clone: Other DNA variants within this sample encode the same CDR3. The chain links TRBV30 to TRBJ2-5, with unresolved D. CDR1 is GTSNPN, CDR2 SVGIG, per germline (reference sequence). With 0 bases removed from V and 5 bases from J, the gap between germline ends came to 13 bases. The CDR3 runs to 14 residues. The CDR3 here is CAWSVLSTRETQYF. The CDR3 bases are TGTGCCTGGAGTGTACTCAGCACCAGGGAGACCCAGTACTTC.

This chain connects TRBV19 to TRBJ2-3, with D maybe TRBD2 (5 bases). Germline lookup yields CDR1 LNHDA and CDR2 SQIVND (reference sequence). CDR3 length: 14 residues. Here the CDR3 DNA reads TGTGTCTCCCGGGAAGGTTCTTTTACAGATACGCAGTATTTT. Residues: CVSREGSFTDTQYF. Based on the CDR3 plus reference TRBV19 and TRBJ2-3, the full variable domain is DGGITQSPKYLFRKEGQNVTLSCEQNLNHDAMYWYRQDPGQGLRLIYYSQIVNDFQKGDIAEGYSVSREKKESFPLTVTSAQKNPTAFYLCVSREGSFTDTQYFGPGTRLTVL.

V is TRBV9 and J is TRBJ1-2, with D possibly TRBD1 on 5 matching bases. Between the trimmed V and J ends, which lost 4 bases and 0 bases, there was a span of 19 bases. Germline assignment: CDR1 SGDLS and CDR2 YYNGEE. This CDR3 has 17 residues. CDR3 DNA sequence: TGTGCCAGCAGCCACCCCCGTTGGGGGTCTACTAACTATGGCTACACCTTC. Protein: CASSHPRWGSTNYGYTF.

The chain combines TRBV2 with TRBJ1-5; D is uncertain. CDR1 is SNHLY, CDR2 FYNNEI, per germline. Deletions cut 4 bases from V and 4 bases from J, with 8 bases between. The length of the CDR3 is 13 residues. The CDR3 is CASSVEINQPQHF. The CDR3 DNA reads TGTGCCAGCAGTGTTGAGATAAATCAGCCCCAGCATTTT. Full variable domain (missing parts from reference TRBV2 and TRBJ1-5): EPEVTQTPSHQVTQMGQEVILRCVPISNHLYFYWYRQILGQKVEFLVSFYNNEISEKSEIFDDQFSVERPDGSNFTLKIRSTKLEDSAMYFCASSVEINQPQHFGDGTRLSIL.

The chain recombines TRBV4-2 with TRBJ2-1; TRBD2 agrees at 11 bases. The ends lost 2 bases at V and 8 bases at J; junction bases unmatched: 8. The CDR3 contains 16 residues. Germline CDR1 is LGHNA and CDR2 is YNFKEQ. In DNA, the CDR3 is TGTGCCAGCAGCCAAATCACCGGGACTAGCGGCCATGAGCAGTTCTTC. Translation: CASSQITGTSGHEQFF.

In nucleotides, the CDR3 is TGTGCCAGCAGCCGTAGGACAGTAACGAACACCGGGGAGCTGTTTTTT. It codes for CASSRRTVTNTGELFF. The V call is TRBV7-3, the J call TRBJ2-2; D is perhaps TRBD1 (6 bases). Deletions cut 5 bases from V and 0 bases from J, with 13 bases between. Germline assignment: CDR1 SGHTA and CDR2 FQGTGA. This CDR3 has 16 residues.

This chain uses TRBV2 with TRBJ2-2, with D perhaps matching TRBD1 or TRBD2 (5 bases each). V lost 6 bases, J lost 4 bases, and 9 bases lay in between. The CDR3 spans 13 residues. The V gene's germline CDR1 is SNHLY and CDR2 FYNNEI. CDR3: CASRSGSTGELFF. CDR3 DNA sequence: TGTGCCAGCAGGTCAGGGAGCACCGGGGAGCTGTTTTTT.

The CDR3 nucleotides are TGCAGCGTTGAAGTTGGCAGGGGCTACGAGCAGTACTTC. Amino acids: CSVEVGRGYEQYF. The rearrangement uses TRBV29-1 and TRBJ2-7, with D tentatively TRBD1 (6 bases). Germline V gene data show CDR1 as SQVTM and CDR2 as ANQGSEA. The length of the CDR3 is 13 residues. With 1 base removed from V and 3 bases from J, the gap between germline ends came to 10 bases.